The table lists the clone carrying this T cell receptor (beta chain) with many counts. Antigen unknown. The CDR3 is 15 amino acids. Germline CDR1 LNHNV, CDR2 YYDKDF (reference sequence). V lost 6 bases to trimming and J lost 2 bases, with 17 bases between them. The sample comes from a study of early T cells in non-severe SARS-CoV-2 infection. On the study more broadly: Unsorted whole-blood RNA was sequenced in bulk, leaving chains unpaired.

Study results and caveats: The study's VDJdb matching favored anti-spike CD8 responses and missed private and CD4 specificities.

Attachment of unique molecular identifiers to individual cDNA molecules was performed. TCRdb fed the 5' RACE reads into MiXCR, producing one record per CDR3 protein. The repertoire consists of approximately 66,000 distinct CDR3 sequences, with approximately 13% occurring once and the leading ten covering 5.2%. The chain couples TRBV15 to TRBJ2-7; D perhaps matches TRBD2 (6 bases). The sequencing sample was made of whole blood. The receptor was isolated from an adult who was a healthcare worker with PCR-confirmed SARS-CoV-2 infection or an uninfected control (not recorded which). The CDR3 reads CATRRGRSAAYEQYF. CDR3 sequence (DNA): TGTGCCACCAGGCGGGGTCGATCCGCAGCCTACGAGCAGTACTTC.